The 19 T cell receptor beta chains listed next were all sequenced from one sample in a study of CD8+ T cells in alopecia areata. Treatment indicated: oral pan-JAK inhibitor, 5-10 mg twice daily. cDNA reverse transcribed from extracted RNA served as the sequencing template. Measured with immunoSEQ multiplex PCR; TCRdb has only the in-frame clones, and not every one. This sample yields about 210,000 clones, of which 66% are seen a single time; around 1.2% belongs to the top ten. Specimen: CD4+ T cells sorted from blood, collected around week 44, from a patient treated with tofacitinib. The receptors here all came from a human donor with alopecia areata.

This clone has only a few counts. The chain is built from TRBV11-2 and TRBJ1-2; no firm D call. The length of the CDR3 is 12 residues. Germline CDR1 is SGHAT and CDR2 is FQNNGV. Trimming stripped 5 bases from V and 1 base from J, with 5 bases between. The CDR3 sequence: CASSGRNYGYTF. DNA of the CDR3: TGTGCCAGCAGCGGGCGTAACTATGGCTACACCTTC.

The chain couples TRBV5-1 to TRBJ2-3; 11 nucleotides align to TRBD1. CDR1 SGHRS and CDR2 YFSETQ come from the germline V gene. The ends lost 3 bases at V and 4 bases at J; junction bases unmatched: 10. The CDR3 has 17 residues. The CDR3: CASSWNPGQGGADTQYF. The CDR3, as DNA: TGCGCCAGCAGCTGGAATCCGGGACAGGGGGGCGCAGATACGCAGTATTTT.

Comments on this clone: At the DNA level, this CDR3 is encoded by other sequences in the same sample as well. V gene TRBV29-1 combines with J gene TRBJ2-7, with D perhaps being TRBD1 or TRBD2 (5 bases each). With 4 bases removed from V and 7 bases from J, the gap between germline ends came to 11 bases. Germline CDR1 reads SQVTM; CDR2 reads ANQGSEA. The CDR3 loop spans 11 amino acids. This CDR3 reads CSVGDPGEQYF. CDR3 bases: TGCAGCGTTGGGGACCCGGGGGAGCAGTACTTC.

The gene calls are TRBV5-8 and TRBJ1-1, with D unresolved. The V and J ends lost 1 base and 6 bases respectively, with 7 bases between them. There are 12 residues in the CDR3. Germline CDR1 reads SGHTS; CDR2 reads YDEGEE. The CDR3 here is CASSLNRPEAFF. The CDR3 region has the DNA TGTGCCAGCAGCTTGAATAGGCCTGAAGCTTTCTTT.

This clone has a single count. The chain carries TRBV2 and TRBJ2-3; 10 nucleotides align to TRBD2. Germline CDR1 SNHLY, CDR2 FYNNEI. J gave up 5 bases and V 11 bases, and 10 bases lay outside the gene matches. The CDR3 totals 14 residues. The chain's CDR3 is CASDASGGIDTQYF. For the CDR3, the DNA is TGTGCCTCCGACGCTAGCGGGGGAATAGATACGCAGTATTTT. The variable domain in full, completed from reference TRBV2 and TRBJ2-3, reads EPEVTQTPSHQVTQMGQEVILRCVPISNHLYFYWYRQILGQKVEFLVSFYNNEISEKSEIFDDQFSVERPDGSNFTLKIRSTKLEDSAMYFCASDASGGIDTQYFGPGTRLTVL.

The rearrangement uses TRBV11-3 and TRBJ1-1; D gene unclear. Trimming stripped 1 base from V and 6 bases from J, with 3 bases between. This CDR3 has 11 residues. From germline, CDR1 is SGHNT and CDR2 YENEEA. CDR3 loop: CASSLGSEAFF. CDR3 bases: TGTGCCAGCAGCTTAGGATCTGAAGCTTTCTTT.

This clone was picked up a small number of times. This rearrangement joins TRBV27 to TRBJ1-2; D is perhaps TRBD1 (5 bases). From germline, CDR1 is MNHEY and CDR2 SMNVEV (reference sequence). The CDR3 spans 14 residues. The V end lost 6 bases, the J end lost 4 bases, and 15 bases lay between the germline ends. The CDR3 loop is CASRPRQIFYGYTF. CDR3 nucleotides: TGTGCCAGCAGACCGCGACAGATCTTCTATGGCTACACCTTC.

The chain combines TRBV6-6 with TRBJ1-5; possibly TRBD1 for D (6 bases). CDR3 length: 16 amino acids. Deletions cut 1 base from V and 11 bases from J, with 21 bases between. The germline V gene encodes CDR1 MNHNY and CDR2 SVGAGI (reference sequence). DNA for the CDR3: TGTGCCAGCAGTTACTATCGGGGGGCGCACAGGGTGGCCCAGCATTTT. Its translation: CASSYYRGAHRVAQHF.

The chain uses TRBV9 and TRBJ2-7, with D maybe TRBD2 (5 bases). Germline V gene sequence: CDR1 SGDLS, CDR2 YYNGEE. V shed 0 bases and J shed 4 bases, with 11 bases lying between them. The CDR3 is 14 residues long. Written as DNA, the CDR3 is TGTGCCAGCAGCGTAGCGGGGTACGAGTACGAGCAGTACTTC. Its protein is CASSVAGYEYEQYF.

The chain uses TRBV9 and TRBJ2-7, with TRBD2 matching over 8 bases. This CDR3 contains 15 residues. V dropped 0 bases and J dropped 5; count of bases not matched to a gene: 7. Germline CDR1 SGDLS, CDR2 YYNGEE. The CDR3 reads CASSVGAGGRDEQYF. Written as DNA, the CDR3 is TGTGCCAGCAGCGTAGGTGCGGGGGGCCGGGACGAGCAGTACTTC.

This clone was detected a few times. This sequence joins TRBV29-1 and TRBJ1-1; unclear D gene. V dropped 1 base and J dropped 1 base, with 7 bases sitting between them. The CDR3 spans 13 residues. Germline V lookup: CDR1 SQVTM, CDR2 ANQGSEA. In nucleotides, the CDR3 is TGCAGCGTTGAAGGATTAGCGAACACTGAAGCTTTCTTT. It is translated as CSVEGLANTEAFF.

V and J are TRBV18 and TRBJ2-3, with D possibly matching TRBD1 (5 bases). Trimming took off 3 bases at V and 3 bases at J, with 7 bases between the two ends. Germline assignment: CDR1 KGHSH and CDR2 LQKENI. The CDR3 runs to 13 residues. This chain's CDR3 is CASSPTGTDTQYF. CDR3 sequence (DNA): TGTGCCAGCTCACCCACAGGTACAGATACGCAGTATTTT.

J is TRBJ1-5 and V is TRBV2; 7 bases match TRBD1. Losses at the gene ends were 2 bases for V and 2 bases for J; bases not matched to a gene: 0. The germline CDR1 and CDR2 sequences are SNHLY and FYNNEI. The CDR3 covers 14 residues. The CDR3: CASSEQGGNQPQHF. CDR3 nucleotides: TGTGCCAGCAGTGAACAGGGGGGCAATCAGCCCCAGCATTTT.

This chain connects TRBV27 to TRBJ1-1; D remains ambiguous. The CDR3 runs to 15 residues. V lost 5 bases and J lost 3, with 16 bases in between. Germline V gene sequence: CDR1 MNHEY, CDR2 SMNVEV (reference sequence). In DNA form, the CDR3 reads TGTGCCAGCAGTCCTACCCGGTCCTTCGACACTGAAGCTTTCTTT. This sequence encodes CASSPTRSFDTEAFF.

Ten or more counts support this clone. CDR3 amino acids: CASSLWPGELFF. In DNA, the CDR3 is TGTGCCAGCAGTTTATGGCCCGGGGAGCTGTTTTTT. The gene calls are TRBV27 and TRBJ2-2, with no clear D. This CDR3 has 12 residues. Germline V CDR1 and CDR2: MNHEY, SMNVEV (reference sequence). V was clipped by 1 base and J by 6 bases, with 3 bases between them.

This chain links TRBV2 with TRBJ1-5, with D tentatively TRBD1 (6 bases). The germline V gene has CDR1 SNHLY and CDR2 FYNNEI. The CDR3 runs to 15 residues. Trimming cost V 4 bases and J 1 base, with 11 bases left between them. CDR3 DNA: TGTGCCAGCAGTGCCGGGACAAGGAGCAATCAGCCCCAGCATTTT. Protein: CASSAGTRSNQPQHF. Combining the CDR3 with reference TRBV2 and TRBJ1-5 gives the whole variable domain EPEVTQTPSHQVTQMGQEVILRCVPISNHLYFYWYRQILGQKVEFLVSFYNNEISEKSEIFDDQFSVERPDGSNFTLKIRSTKLEDSAMYFCASSAGTRSNQPQHFGDGTRLSIL.

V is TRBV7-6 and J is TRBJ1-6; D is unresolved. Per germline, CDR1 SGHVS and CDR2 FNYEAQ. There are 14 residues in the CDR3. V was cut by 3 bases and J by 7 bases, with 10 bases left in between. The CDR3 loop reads CASSLESENSPLHF. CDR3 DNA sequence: TGTGCCAGCAGCTTGGAGTCGGAAAATTCACCCCTCCACTTT.

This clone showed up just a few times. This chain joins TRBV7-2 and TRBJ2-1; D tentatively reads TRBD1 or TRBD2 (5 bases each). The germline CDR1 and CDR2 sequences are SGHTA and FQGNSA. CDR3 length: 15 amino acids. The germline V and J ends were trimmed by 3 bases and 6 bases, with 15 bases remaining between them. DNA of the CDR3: TGTGCCAGCAGCTTGTCTACTAGTGGGGGCAATGAGCAGTTCTTC. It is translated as CASSLSTSGGNEQFF.

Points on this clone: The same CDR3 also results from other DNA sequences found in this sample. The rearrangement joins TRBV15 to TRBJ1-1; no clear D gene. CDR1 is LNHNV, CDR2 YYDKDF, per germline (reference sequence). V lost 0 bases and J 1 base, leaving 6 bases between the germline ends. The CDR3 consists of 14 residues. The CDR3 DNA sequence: TGTGCCACCAGCAGAGATCGGGGGAACACTGAAGCTTTCTTT. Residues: CATSRDRGNTEAFF.